The clone carrying this TCR beta chain is judged medium-sized (0.01 to 0.1%). The target antigen is unknown. This specimen belongs to a study of spatial heterogeneity in lung cancer. Study outcomes and limitations: Counts that tracked tumor mutation counts were those of expanded intratumoral alpha and beta TCRs.

Germline V lookup: CDR1 SGHNT, CDR2 YENEEA. This CDR3 spans 15 amino acids. Trimming took 5 bases from V and 3 from J, leaving 17 bases between them. Time point here: sample taken at primary tumor resection. TCRdb re-called the 5' RACE reads with MiXCR, one entry per CDR3 protein. The sample yields approximately 8,800 distinct CDR3 sequences, 4.5% seen once. Sequences were derived from lung tumor tissue, sampled at surgery. The TCR originated in a female donor with early-stage non-small cell lung cancer. The chain combines TRBV11-3 with TRBJ2-7; D may match TRBD1 or TRBD2 (7 bases each). The CDR3 is CASSPQSGTVYEQYF. Here the CDR3 DNA reads TGTGCCAGCAGCCCTCAAAGCGGGACAGTCTACGAGCAGTACTTC.